Shown below are 24 T cell receptor beta chains from a single sample sequenced in a study of T cells after yellow fever vaccination. From the 5' RACE reads, TCRdb called clonotypes with MiXCR, one entry per CDR3 protein. The repertoire holds some 300,000 distinct CDR3 sequences, with roughly 8% as singletons. The specimen was PBMCs, collected around 45 days after the first yellow fever vaccination. These receptors were obtained from a man aged 18-30 years who received the YFV17D yellow fever vaccine.

The chain links TRBV5-1 to TRBJ2-1; D perhaps matches TRBD2 (6 bases). V was trimmed by 0 bases and J by 15 bases, leaving 16 bases between them. The germline gives CDR1 SGHRS, CDR2 YFSETQ. There are 13 residues in the CDR3. CDR3 residues: CASSLGDPAGWFF. The CDR3 DNA follows: TGCGCCAGCAGCTTGGGCGACCCCGCGGGGTGGTTCTTC.

The J gene is TRBJ2-1, the V gene TRBV20-1; 12 nucleotides align to TRBD2. Trimming took 5 bases from V and 9 from J; bases not matched to a gene: 14. The CDR3 spans 16 residues. CDR1 DFQATT and CDR2 SNEGSKA come from the germline V gene (reference sequence). The CDR3 region has the DNA TGCAGTGCTCCCGCCACCCCACTAGCGGGGGGCGGTGAGCAGTTCTTC. Translating gives CSAPATPLAGGGEQFF.

This sequence joins TRBV5-1 and TRBJ2-7; 7 bases are shared with TRBD1. This CDR3 contains 14 residues. Germline lookup yields CDR1 SGHRS and CDR2 YFSETQ. The V and J ends lost 1 base and 2 bases, in that order; junction bases with no gene match: 3. In nucleotides, the CDR3 is TGCGCCAGCAGCTTGTTAGGACAGGCCTACGAGCAGTACGTC. It codes for CASSLLGQAYEQYV.

This clonotype was picked up a small number of times. The chain links TRBV4-1 to TRBJ2-3; D is ambiguous. The CDR3 is 14 amino acids. Trimming shortened V by 0 bases and J by 2 bases, and 6 bases separated the two germline ends. Germline assignment: CDR1 MGHRA and CDR2 YSYEKL. This chain's CDR3 is CASSQEGLTDTQYF. The CDR3 DNA is TGCGCCAGCAGCCAAGAGGGCCTCACAGATACGCAGTATTTT.

J is TRBJ1-1 and V is TRBV4-1; D is possibly TRBD1 (5 bases). The V gene lost 0 bases and the J gene lost 1 base, with 9 bases spanning the gap. Germline values: CDR1 MGHRA, CDR2 YSYEKL. The CDR3 length is 15 residues. CDR3 in amino acids: CASSQERGTNTEAFF. CDR3 bases: TGCGCCAGCAGCCAAGAAAGGGGCACGAACACTGAAGCTTTCTTT.

The gene calls are TRBV20-1 and TRBJ2-1; perhaps TRBD2 as D (7 bases). The CDR3 totals 15 residues. Trimming took off 0 bases at V and 7 bases at J, with 16 bases between the two ends. Germline V gene lookup returns CDR1 DFQATT and CDR2 SNEGSKA (reference sequence). CDR3 sequence (DNA): TGCAGTGCTAGAGATCCGACTAGGGGGGGTAATGAGCAGTTCTTC. Residues: CSARDPTRGGNEQFF.

CDR3 amino acids: CASSLAGGVTDTQYF. The CDR3 nucleotides read TGCGCCAGCAGTCTAGCGGGAGGGGTCACAGATACGCAGTATTTT. J is TRBJ2-3 and V is TRBV10-2; 12 bases align to TRBD2. The junction had 2 bases not matched to a gene; V was cut back by 5 bases and J by 2 bases. From germline, CDR1 is WSHSY and CDR2 SAAADI. The CDR3 has 15 residues.

V is TRBV12-3 or TRBV12-4 and J is TRBJ1-6; the D is unclear. V lost 1 base and J lost 9, with 4 bases in between. CDR3 size: 12 residues. CDR3 region: CASSLVASPLHF. As DNA, the CDR3 is TGTGCCAGCAGTTTAGTTGCTTCACCCCTCCACTTT.

The chain carries TRBV20-1 and TRBJ2-2; D unclear. Trimming cost V 0 bases and J 6 bases, with 8 bases left between them. Germline CDR1 reads DFQATT; CDR2 reads SNEGSKA (reference sequence). The CDR3 is 13 amino acids. CDR3 sequence: CSARDAGSGELFF. In DNA form, the CDR3 reads TGCAGTGCTAGAGATGCCGGATCCGGGGAGCTGTTTTTT.

This clonotype appeared many times. The chain couples TRBV15 to TRBJ1-4; 7 nucleotides agree with TRBD1. CDR1 is LNHNV, CDR2 YYDKDF, per germline (reference sequence). This CDR3 is 16 amino acids long. J lost 7 bases, V lost 1 base, and 9 bases had no gene match. Written as DNA, the CDR3 is TGTGCCACCAGCAGAGCTCCGGCAGGGGGAGGTGAAAAACTGTTTTTT. Amino acids: CATSRAPAGGGEKLFF.

The V and J genes are TRBV20-1 and TRBJ1-1, with D hard to call. Germline CDR1 and CDR2: DFQATT and SNEGSKA (reference sequence). The V end lost 4 bases, the J end lost 5 bases, and 14 bases lay between the germline ends. The CDR3 runs to 13 residues. The CDR3 DNA follows: TGCAGTGCTATCACCTTTTTGCGGACTGAAGCTTTCTTT. It yields the protein CSAITFLRTEAFF.

The chain recombines TRBV19 with TRBJ1-1; D is perhaps TRBD1 (6 bases). The CDR3 has 13 residues. The germline gives CDR1 LNHDA, CDR2 SQIVND (reference sequence). V was clipped by 8 bases and J by 1 base, with 11 bases between them. The chain's CDR3 is CASEKQGNTEAFF. CDR3 DNA sequence: TGTGCCAGTGAAAAACAGGGGAACACTGAAGCTTTCTTT.

CDR3 in amino acids: CSASTSANEQFF. In DNA, the CDR3 is TGCAGTGCCTCGACTAGCGCCAATGAGCAGTTCTTC. The rearrangement links TRBV20-1 to TRBJ2-1; 8 positions match TRBD2. Germline V gene sequence: CDR1 DFQATT, CDR2 SNEGSKA (reference sequence). The ends lost 6 bases at V and 6 bases at J; junction bases unmatched: 4. The CDR3 has 12 residues.

This clonotype was recorded at least ten times. The V gene is TRBV5-1, the J gene TRBJ2-7; D uncertain. The CDR3 has 13 residues. Germline CDR1 and CDR2: SGHRS and YFSETQ. Trimming pared 2 bases from V and 6 bases from J, leaving 12 bases between. Here the CDR3 reads CASSLGLSAEQYV. CDR3 DNA sequence: TGCGCCAGCAGCTTAGGTCTTTCCGCCGAGCAGTACGTC.

The rearrangement links TRBV12-3 or TRBV12-4 to TRBJ1-1; D possibly corresponds to TRBD1 (5 bases). There are 12 residues in the CDR3. V lost 2 bases and J 10 bases, leaving 11 bases between the germline ends. This CDR3 is CASSLSRVGAFF. DNA for the CDR3: TGTGCCAGCAGTTTATCCAGGGTTGGAGCTTTCTTT.

The CDR3 DNA reads TGCAGCGTTGGACTAGAGGCAAATGAGCAGTTCTTC. Translated: CSVGLEANEQFF. The chain joins TRBV29-1 to TRBJ2-1; the D gene is possibly TRBD2 (6 bases). V lost 4 bases, J lost 7 bases, and 11 bases lay in between. This CDR3 is 12 amino acids long. Germline lookup yields CDR1 SQVTM and CDR2 ANQGSEA.

The J gene is TRBJ2-4, the V gene TRBV4-1; D might be TRBD2 (6 bases). Germline assignment: CDR1 MGHRA and CDR2 YSYEKL. V lost 1 base, J lost 0 bases, and 13 bases lay in between. The CDR3 extends over 17 amino acids. The CDR3 sequence: CASSQGMAGPAKNIQYF. CDR3 nucleotides: TGCGCCAGCAGCCAAGGAATGGCGGGGCCAGCCAAAAACATTCAGTACTTC.

V usage is TRBV18 and J usage is TRBJ2-3; D may be TRBD2 (5 bases). The V and J ends lost 3 bases and 5 bases respectively, with 12 bases between them. From germline, CDR1 is KGHSH and CDR2 LQKENI. This CDR3 comprises 14 residues. CDR3: CASSPLSEVDTQYF. CDR3 DNA: TGTGCCAGCTCACCCCTTTCGGAGGTAGATACGCAGTATTTT.

This clonotype has just a few counts. V is TRBV6-1 and J is TRBJ2-5; perhaps D is TRBD1 or TRBD2 (7 bases each). The V gene's germline CDR1 is MNHNS and CDR2 SASEGT. The CDR3 totals 14 residues. The V gene lost 6 bases and the J gene lost 7 bases, with 18 bases spanning the gap. The CDR3 nucleotides read TGTGCCAGCAGACAGGGAGGGGGCTCGGCGACCCAGTACTTC. As protein: CASRQGGGSATQYF.

This clonotype has at least ten counts. This chain connects TRBV7-2 to TRBJ1-2; D gene unclear. V was trimmed by 3 bases and J by 4 bases, leaving 9 bases between them. The CDR3 loop spans 13 amino acids. Germline assignment: CDR1 SGHTA and CDR2 FQGNSA. Here the CDR3 DNA reads TGTGCCAGCAGCTTGGTCCGAGGCTATGGCTACACCTTC. This gives the protein CASSLVRGYGYTF.

The table lists this clonotype with many counts. This chain uses TRBV7-6 with TRBJ2-3; 12 bases align to TRBD2. V shed 5 bases and J 1 base; nucleotides not matched to a gene: 4. CDR3 size: 16 residues. Per the germline V gene, CDR1 is SGHVS and CDR2 is FNYEAQ. In DNA, the CDR3 is TGTGCCAGCAGCACCAGACTAGCGGGGGGCACAGATACGCAGTATTTT. Translation gives CASSTRLAGGTDTQYF.

This clonotype was observed a handful of times. V and J are TRBV2 and TRBJ2-7, with D perhaps matching TRBD1 or TRBD2 (5 bases each). Germline V gene sequence: CDR1 SNHLY, CDR2 FYNNEI. The CDR3 has 15 amino acids. V gave up 6 bases and J gave up 2 bases, with 17 bases separating them. The CDR3 reads CASRPLGGKAYEQYF. The CDR3 DNA sequence: TGTGCCAGCAGGCCCCTTGGGGGAAAGGCCTACGAGCAGTACTTC.

This rearrangement joins TRBV20-1 to TRBJ1-5; D may be TRBD1 (6 bases). The CDR3 contains 15 residues. V shed 7 bases and J shed 0 bases, with 16 bases lying between them. Germline V gives CDR1 DFQATT, CDR2 SNEGSKA (reference sequence). This CDR3 reads CSGAQGTYSNQPQHF. CDR3 nucleotides: TGCAGTGGGGCACAGGGAACCTATAGCAATCAGCCCCAGCATTTT.

The chain employs TRBV6-5 and TRBJ2-2; 7 bases are a match to TRBD1. Per the germline V gene, CDR1 is MNHEY and CDR2 is SVGAGI. The ends lost 1 base at V and 1 base at J; junction bases unmatched: 0. The CDR3 extends over 15 amino acids. The CDR3 nucleotides are TGTGCCAGCAGTTACTACAGGGGGAACACCGGGGAGCTGTTTTTT. Its protein product is CASSYYRGNTGELFF.